What follows are 21 T cell receptor beta chains derived from one specimen sequenced in a study of multiple sclerosis patients with progressive multifocal leukoencephalopathy. As for time point: around eleven months of natalizumab therapy. Assay used: immunoSEQ multiplex PCR; TCRdb lists only in-frame clones, some missing. The table shows under 30,000 clones, with 85% to 90% occurring only once. Sample: PBMCs, taken from a patient treated with natalizumab. Receptors originate from a human donor with multiple sclerosis.

The chain is built from TRBV7-8 and TRBJ1-1, with D maybe TRBD1 (6 bases). V was clipped by 1 base and J by 1 base, with 10 bases between them. Germline V lookup: CDR1 SGHVS, CDR2 FQNEAQ. There are 15 residues in the CDR3. CDR3 DNA: TGTGCCAGCAGCTTAGGGGGACATAGGAACACTGAAGCTTTCTTT. Residues: CASSLGGHRNTEAFF.

J is TRBJ2-1 and V is TRBV27; 16 bases fit TRBD2. Germline values: CDR1 MNHEY, CDR2 SMNVEV (reference sequence). V lost 5 bases, J lost 3 bases, and 10 bases stayed unmatched. The CDR3 extends over 19 amino acids. CDR3 residues: CASSANPGTSGGVYNEQFF. For the CDR3, the DNA is TGTGCCAGCAGTGCAAATCCCGGGACTAGCGGGGGGGTCTACAATGAGCAGTTCTTC.

This clone has more than one count but fewer than ten. V is TRBV7-9 and J is TRBJ1-6; D perhaps matches TRBD1 (5 bases). The CDR3 totals 14 residues. Trimming removed 1 base from V and 6 bases from J, with 7 bases in between. Germline-derived CDR1 and CDR2 are SEHNR and FQNEAQ (reference sequence). CDR3 nucleotide sequence: TGTGCCAGCAGCTTAGGAGGGGTTAATTCACCCCTCCACTTT. Its protein is CASSLGGVNSPLHF. The variable domain in full, with the rest retrieved from reference TRBV7-9 and TRBJ1-6, is DTGVSQNPRHKITKRGQNVTFRCDPISEHNRLYWYRQTLGQGPEFLTYFQNEAQLEKSRLLSDRFSAERPKGSFSTLEIQRTEQGDSAMYLCASSLGGVNSPLHFGNGTRLTVT.

The rearrangement links TRBV28 to TRBJ2-7; D is unresolved. The CDR3 spans 12 residues. Trimming removed 8 bases from V and 1 base from J, with 9 bases in between. The germline gives CDR1 MDHEN, CDR2 SYDVKM. CDR3 sequence: CASSQLSYEQYF. DNA for the CDR3: TGTGCCAGCTCTCAGTTGTCCTACGAGCAGTACTTC. The entire variable domain, with the rest obtained from reference TRBV28 and TRBJ2-7, is as follows: DVKVTQSSRYLVKRTGEKVFLECVQDMDHENMFWYRQDPGLGLRLIYFSYDVKMKEKGDIPEGYSVSREKKERFSLILESASTNQTSMYLCASSQLSYEQYFGPGTRLTVT.

CDR3 in DNA: TGCGCCAGCAGCCAAGGAACTGGTTACGAGCAGTACTTC. Its protein is CASSQGTGYEQYF. The J gene is TRBJ2-7, the V gene TRBV4-3; D gene uncertain. This CDR3 comprises 13 residues. CDR1 and CDR2 (germline): LGHNA, YSLEER. Trimming stripped 1 base from V and 4 bases from J, with 8 bases between.

Worth noting for this clone: A read error may account for a junction end that differs from germline. The rearrangement joins TRBV4-1 to TRBJ2-5; possible D gene TRBD2, 6 bases. This CDR3 has 16 residues. CDR1 is MGHRA, CDR2 YSYEKL, per germline. The CDR3 DNA is TGCGTCAGCAGCCAAGGCAATAGCGGACCTATGGGGACCCAGTACTTC. It is translated as CVSSQGNSGPMGTQYF.

The rearrangement uses TRBV5-4 and TRBJ2-3; D might be TRBD1 or TRBD2, each matching 6 bases. V shed 0 bases and J shed 2 bases, with 10 bases lying between them. This CDR3 contains 15 residues. The V gene's germline CDR1 is SGHNT and CDR2 YYREEE (reference sequence). The CDR3 spells CASSLDRGLTDTQYF. In nucleotides, the CDR3 is TGTGCCAGCAGCTTGGATCGGGGGCTCACAGATACGCAGTATTTT.

The rearrangement links TRBV4-2 to TRBJ2-3; a weak D match, TRBD2 (5 bases). The CDR3 is made up of 15 amino acids. Germline V lookup: CDR1 LGHNA, CDR2 YNFKEQ. V lost 1 base to trimming and J lost 0 bases, with 8 bases between them. The CDR3 nucleotides are TGTGCCAGCAGCCAAGGGACGGGAAGCACAGATACGCAGTATTTT. This encodes CASSQGTGSTDTQYF.

The chain recombines TRBV11-3 with TRBJ2-3; no clear D. The length of the CDR3 is 13 residues. Trimming took 0 bases from V and 1 from J, leaving 2 bases between them. Germline CDR1 SGHNT, CDR2 YENEEA. The CDR3 DNA reads TGTGCCAGCAGCTTAGAAGGCACAGATACGCAGTATTTT. Translating it yields CASSLEGTDTQYF.

This chain connects TRBV28 to TRBJ1-1; no definite D call. Germline V gene data show CDR1 as MDHEN and CDR2 as SYDVKM. The V end was cut by 7 bases, the J end by 0 bases, with 6 bases between. The CDR3 length is 12 residues. In DNA form, the CDR3 reads TGTGCCAGCAATGGGATGAACACTGAAGCTTTCTTT. Protein: CASNGMNTEAFF.

The rearrangement joins TRBV7-9 to TRBJ1-2; no clear D. Trimming took 4 bases from V and 4 from J, leaving 13 bases between them. Germline values: CDR1 SEHNR, CDR2 FQNEAQ (reference sequence). The CDR3 totals 14 residues. The CDR3 sequence is CASSYYPEGYGYTF. CDR3 sequence (DNA): TGTGCCAGCAGCTATTACCCGGAGGGCTATGGCTACACCTTC.

The chain is built from TRBV4-3 and TRBJ1-6; D remains ambiguous. Trimming stripped 0 bases from V and 10 bases from J, with 13 bases between. Germline V gene sequence: CDR1 LGHNA, CDR2 YSLEER. The CDR3 loop spans 15 amino acids. CDR3 DNA sequence: TGCGCCAGCAGCCAAGATCGGGTCTTAAACTCACCCCTCCACTTT. Protein sequence: CASSQDRVLNSPLHF.

The rearrangement links TRBV5-1 to TRBJ2-3; 11 positions agree with TRBD2. Germline lookup yields CDR1 SGHRS and CDR2 YFSETQ. The CDR3 covers 15 residues. With 5 bases clipped from V and 6 bases from J, the junction kept 8 bases outside the gene matches. The CDR3 spells CASRKTSGDADTQYF. DNA of the CDR3: TGCGCCAGCAGGAAGACTAGCGGGGATGCCGATACGCAGTATTTT.

The chain links TRBV5-6 to TRBJ2-7; 8 bases align to TRBD1. The V gene's germline CDR1 is SGHDT and CDR2 YYEEEE. The CDR3 is 16 residues long. Trimming cost V 3 bases and J 2 bases; bases outside gene matches: 10. CDR3 amino acids: CASSSEPGQEAYEQYF. The DNA of the CDR3 is TGTGCCAGCAGCTCCGAACCGGGACAGGAGGCCTACGAGCAGTACTTC.

This chain links TRBV12-2 with TRBJ2-1; TRBD2, the D gene given by the table, was not confirmed from the DNA. TRBV12-2 is designated a pseudogene. This CDR3 has 18 amino acids. The CDR3 loop reads CASRLEGPTSGGAGEQFF. For the CDR3, the DNA is TGTGCAAGTCGCTTAGAAGGCCCTACTAGCGGGGGGGCCGGAGAGCAGTTCTTC.

J is TRBJ1-1 and V is TRBV28; the D is unclear. Germline V CDR1 and CDR2: MDHEN, SYDVKM. The CDR3 runs 12 residues. The ends were cut back, 3 bases at V and 7 bases at J, with 9 bases in the middle. The CDR3 reads CASSFGPSEAFF. The CDR3, as DNA: TGTGCCAGCAGTTTTGGTCCGAGTGAAGCTTTCTTT.

This chain joins TRBV27 and TRBJ1-1; D uncertain. Germline CDR1 is MNHEY and CDR2 is SMNVEV (reference sequence). CDR3 length equals 15 residues. Trimming took off 2 bases at V and 4 bases at J, with 14 bases between the two ends. The CDR3: CASSLTPGSATEAFF. The CDR3 DNA follows: TGTGCCAGCAGTTTAACTCCGGGGTCGGCCACTGAAGCTTTCTTT.

The chain couples TRBV6-6 to TRBJ2-3, with D possibly being TRBD1 (6 bases). Germline V gene lookup returns CDR1 MNHNY and CDR2 SVGAGI (reference sequence). The CDR3 has 13 amino acids. Trimming removed 6 bases at V and 4 bases at J, with 11 bases between. CDR3: CASSRQGPDTQYF. Here the CDR3 DNA reads TGTGCCAGCAGCCGGCAGGGGCCAGATACGCAGTATTTT.

The gene calls are TRBV11-2 and TRBJ2-3; 9 nucleotides align to TRBD1. CDR3 size: 14 residues. Per the germline V gene, CDR1 is SGHAT and CDR2 is FQNNGV. Germline trimming cut 5 bases from V and 6 bases from J; bases unmatched to any gene: 6. The CDR3 is CASSHGQGLDTQYF. As DNA, the CDR3 is TGTGCCAGCAGCCACGGACAGGGGCTTGATACGCAGTATTTT.

J is TRBJ2-3 and V is TRBV18, with 8 bases fitting TRBD1. The CDR3 runs 13 residues. Germline loops: CDR1 KGHSH, CDR2 LQKENI. Unmatched junction bases numbered 5, after V lost 6 bases and J lost 6 bases. CDR3 residues: CASSPRTGDTQYF. CDR3 in DNA: TGTGCCAGCTCCCCCAGGACAGGGGATACGCAGTATTTT.

In DNA, the CDR3 is TGTGCCAGCAGCCGCGGACTAGCTACCAATGAGCAGTTCTTC. Translating gives CASSRGLATNEQFF. The chain has TRBV7-3 and TRBJ2-1, with 8 positions matching TRBD2. Germline loops: CDR1 SGHTA, CDR2 FQGTGA. The CDR3 is made up of 14 amino acids. Trimming took 5 bases from V and 6 from J; bases not matched to a gene: 6.